This TCR beta chain was observed in a study of technical replicates of blood from a few donors (TCRdb year 2017). V is clipped by 2 bases and J by 0 bases, and the sequence between their germline boundaries is 6 bases long. For CDR1 and CDR2, the germline V gene lists SGDLS and YYNGEE. The cysteine opens and the phenylalanine closes a CDR3 of 15 amino acids. Only the CDR3 region is kept as DNA, spanning 45 bases read in frame from base 1. As concerns this clone: The clone's antigen remains unknown. Base qualities are missing; no much larger clone stands one base away.

Library creation used the immunoSEQ multiplex PCR assay. Imported from immuneACCESS, the table was reduced by TCRdb to in-frame sequences with V and J called. These copies leave out some clones; in studies compared against another copy, an unresolved V gene accounts for under half, and the cause of the remainder is not known. This sample holds 75,000 to 95,000 clones; less than 95% were observed only once. The ten largest account for 0.25% of the sample. The chain joins TRBV9 to TRBJ2-6, and perhaps TRBD1 as D gene, on 5 matching bases. The source of this sequence is a human donor in good health. Material: T cells isolated from PBMCs. The CDR3 amino acid sequence is: CASSVTGSGANVLTF. The bases are TGTGCCAGCAGCGTTACAGGCTCTGGGGCCAACGTCCTGACTTTC.